This T cell receptor (beta chain) was sequenced during a study of Ad26.COV2.S vaccination and SARS-CoV-2 variants. TCRdb's copy holds only in-frame clones and misses some; the assay was immunoSEQ multiplex PCR. The sample lists roughly 300,000 clones; about 85% were seen once. Treatment reported: some 20 received Ad26.COV2.S at low or high dose, single or two shots; roughly five received placebo; per-sample allocation not given. Sampling took place 63 days after the first vaccine or placebo injection. Per the germline V gene, CDR1 is LGHNA and CDR2 is YSLEER. This CDR3 is 16 amino acids long. V lost 0 bases to trimming and J lost 8 bases; unmatched junction nucleotides: 12.

This clonotype was obtained from a person aged 18-65 years who received the Ad26.COV2.S COVID-19 vaccine or a placebo. The sample consisted of peripheral blood, taken in a trial of Ad26.COV2.S vaccine versus placebo. The V gene is TRBV4-3, the J gene TRBJ1-2, with TRBD1 matching 7 bases. The CDR3 sequence is CASSQDDRTGLWGYTF. The CDR3, as DNA: TGCGCCAGCAGCCAAGATGACCGGACAGGCTTGTGGGGCTACACCTTC.